These 5 T cell receptor beta chains share one sample of origin, sequenced in a study of shared clonotypes between healthy human individuals. Libraries were prepared by immunoSEQ multiplex PCR; TCRdb keeps only in-frame clonotypes and omits some of them. The sample consists of approximately 2.5 million clones, approximately 93% of them appearing once. The sequencing sample was made of naive CD4+ T cells from PBMCs. Subset: CD45RA+ positively selected. These receptors were obtained from a man between 18 and 29 years old in good health. Some clones in this sample may be carry-over from other donors' samples.

The chain uses TRBV5-4 and TRBJ2-3; D gene ambiguous. V was trimmed by 0 bases and J by 5 bases, leaving 10 bases between them. Germline CDR1 reads SGHNT; CDR2 reads YYREEE (reference sequence). CDR3 length: 14 amino acids. CDR3 region: CASSLEGLGDTQYF. The DNA of the CDR3 is TGTGCCAGCAGCTTGGAAGGATTGGGAGATACGCAGTATTTT.

CDR3 nucleotide sequence: TGTGCCAGCAGACTAGGCCAACCCGGCCAGTACTTC. Its protein is CASRLGQPGQYF. The J gene is TRBJ2-7, the V gene TRBV5-8; D may be TRBD2 (5 bases). In germline, CDR1 is SGHTS, CDR2 YDEGEE. The CDR3 contains 12 residues. V dropped 5 bases and J dropped 10 bases, with 16 bases sitting between them.

As to this clone: Other DNA sequences in this sample translate to the same CDR3. This chain links TRBV7-9 with TRBJ2-2; 10 nucleotides align to TRBD2. CDR1 and CDR2 from the germline V gene are SEHNR and FQNEAQ (reference sequence). This CDR3 has 15 amino acids. Trimming at V came to 5 bases and at J to 5 bases, leaving 5 bases not matched to a gene. CDR3 protein: CASSPSGRGTGELFF. The CDR3 nucleotides read TGTGCCAGCAGCCCTAGCGGGAGAGGAACCGGGGAGCTGTTTTTT.

This clone was observed a handful of times. The same CDR3 arises from other DNA sequences in this sample as well. This chain connects TRBV9 to TRBJ2-1, with 10 bases matching TRBD2. CDR1 is SGDLS, CDR2 YYNGEE, per germline. Trimming at V came to 3 bases and at J to 3 bases, leaving 0 bases not matched to a gene. CDR3 length: 14 residues. Here the CDR3 reads CASSGTSGYNEQFF. As DNA, the CDR3 is TGTGCCAGCAGCGGGACTAGCGGCTACAATGAGCAGTTCTTC.

The V call is TRBV7-2, the J call TRBJ1-5; D gene uncertain. V shed 4 bases and J shed 2 bases, with 12 bases lying between them. Germline V gene sequence: CDR1 SGHTA, CDR2 FQGNSA. This CDR3 has 15 residues. For the CDR3, the DNA is TGTGCCAGCAGCTCCACCGTGGCCCGCAATCAGCCCCAGCATTTT. This sequence encodes CASSSTVARNQPQHF.